Listed below are T cell receptor beta chains from one sample, sequenced in a study of T-cell reconstitution after alpha-beta-depleted transplantation in children. TCRdb re-analysed the PCR reads in MiXCR, keeping a single row per CDR3 protein. The sample lists about 900,000 distinct CDR3 sequences; roughly 29% were seen once. The specimen comprised PBMCs, mostly from graft donor cells, sampled 360 days after TCRalphabeta/CD19-depleted stem cell transplant. These receptors were collected from a boy younger than two who had a stem cell transplant for SCID, so the T cells may come from the graft donor. Both conserved end residues are part of each CDR3. The D gene is left open where the match is weak. Clone size is shown for a subset of rows, as once, few, many or a class of expanded clone.

>TRBV27|.|.|TRBJ2-7
TGTGCCAGCAGTGAGACACCCTCTGGGGTCGAGCAGTACTTC
CASSETPSGVEQYF
>TRBV12-5|.|few|TRBJ2-7
TGTGCTAGTGGCCCCCTTGACAGATTCTACGAGCAGTACTTC
CASGPLDRFYEQYF
>TRBV7-2|TRBD1|.|TRBJ2-7
TGTGCCAGCAGCTACACAGGGGTATACGAGCAGTACTTC
CASSYTGVYEQYF
>TRBV4-2|.|many|TRBJ2-1
TGTGCCAGCAGCCAAGATCAGGGGGGGGGGCCCTACAATGAGCAGTTCTTC
CASSQDQGGGPYNEQFF
>TRBV2|.|.|TRBJ1-4
TGTGCCAGCACCGGGGGAGGGGGACGGAGTGGAAAACTGTTTTTT
CASTGGGGRSGKLFF
>TRBV2|.|.|TRBJ1-5
TGTGCCAGCAGTGAGGGCGGGGCATATACTCAGCCCCAGCATTTT
CASSEGGAYTQPQHF
>TRBV4-2|.|.|TRBJ2-3
TGTGCCAGCAGCCAAGATCGAGGACAACCGCAGTATTTT
CASSQDRGQPQYF
>TRBV9|TRBD1|few|TRBJ2-2
TGTGCCAGCAGCGTAGCTAGGGACAGGGTCTTCACCGGGGAGCTGTTTTTT
CASSVARDRVFTGELFF
>TRBV10-2|.|few|TRBJ2-6
TGCGCCAGCAGTGGGAGCATCTCTGGGGCCAACGTCCTGACTTTC
CASSGSISGANVLTF
>TRBV20-1|.|few|TRBJ2-3
TGCAGTGCTAGAGAGGGGGCAGGGAGTAGGGATACGCAGTATTTT
CSAREGAGSRDTQYF
>TRBV12-3/TRBV12-4|.|.|TRBJ2-1
TGTGCCAGCAGTTTAGCGCATTCGAATGAGCAGTTCTTC
CASSLAHSNEQFF
>TRBV9|.|few|TRBJ2-7
TGTGCCAGCAGCGCACAGCCGGCGACAGTGAGCCGCTACGAGCAGTACTTC
CASSAQPATVSRYEQYF
>TRBV7-2|TRBD1|.|TRBJ1-3
TGTGCCAGCAGCTTAGCAGGAACAGGGGCCTCTGGAAACACCATATATTTT
CASSLAGTGASGNTIYF
>TRBV6-2/TRBV6-3|TRBD2|.|TRBJ2-2
TGTGCCAGCAGCCGCCCACTAGCGGGGGGGCCCGGGGAGCTGTTTTTT
CASSRPLAGGPGELFF
>TRBV29-1|.|.|TRBJ2-1
TGCAGCGTTCTTTGGGGGAGCTCCTACAATGAGCAGTTCTTC
CSVLWGSSYNEQFF
>TRBV9|TRBD2|few|TRBJ2-3
TGTGCCAGCAGCGTAGGGTGGCGGGGGGGCCGTTCGGATACGCAGTATTTT
CASSVGWRGGRSDTQYF
>TRBV20-1|TRBD1|.|TRBJ2-7
TGCAGTGCTAGAAAGTTAAGACAGGGGGTAGCCTACGAGCAGTACTTC
CSARKLRQGVAYEQYF
>TRBV12-3/TRBV12-4|.|.|TRBJ1-5
TGTGCCAGCAGCCAAACAGGGATCCTCGACGATCAGCCCCAGCATTTT
CASSQTGILDDQPQHF
>TRBV6-2/TRBV6-3|.|.|TRBJ1-5
TGTGCCAGCGGTTTACGGGGGCTAATCCACAATCAGCCCCAGCATTTT
CASGLRGLIHNQPQHF
>TRBV3-1|.|few|TRBJ2-1
TGTGCCAGCAGCCCACAGGGAGGTGAGCAGTTCTTC
CASSPQGGEQFF
>TRBV6-1|TRBD2|.|TRBJ2-7
TGTGCCAGCAGAAACGAGGGGCGGGGGTCCTACGAGCAGTACTTC
CASRNEGRGSYEQYF
>TRBV18|.|.|TRBJ1-2
TGTGCCAGCTCACCACAAAGACAGGATGGCTACACCTTC
CASSPQRQDGYTF
>TRBV2|.|few|TRBJ2-1
TGTGCCAGCAGTGAAACAGGGGGACTAGAGGCAAATGAGCAGTTCTTC
CASSETGGLEANEQFF
>TRBV27|.|few|TRBJ2-3
TGTGCCAGCAGTTCTCGGACGGCCCGGAGGCCCGGAGATACGCAGTATTTT
CASSSRTARRPGDTQYF
>TRBV6-5|TRBD1|.|TRBJ1-1
TGTGCCAGCAGATCGGGACAGGGAGCTTTCTTT
CASRSGQGAFF
>TRBV6-5|TRBD1|.|TRBJ1-2
TGTGCCAGCAGTTGGGACAGAGGAGAGGCGAATGGCTACACCTTC
CASSWDRGEANGYTF
>TRBV7-9|.|few|TRBJ2-1
TGTGCCAGCAGCCCCCGGGACTCGTCCTCCTACAATGAGCAGTTCTTC
CASSPRDSSSYNEQFF
>TRBV29-1|TRBD2|.|TRBJ2-3
TGCAGCACGGGAGGGGGATTTACAGATACGCAGTATTTT
CSTGGGFTDTQYF
>TRBV7-9|.|once|TRBJ2-3
TGTGCCAGCAGCTTAGGGGCTAGCCCGCGCACAGATACGCAGTATTTT
CASSLGASPRTDTQYF
>TRBV10-1|.|few|TRBJ1-1
TGCGCCAGCAGTTCGGCGAGGTACACTGAAGCTTTCTTT
CASSSARYTEAFF
>TRBV4-1|TRBD2|few|TRBJ2-3
TGCGCCAGCAGCCAGTGGATAGCGGGGGGCCCCGATACGCAGTATTTT
CASSQWIAGGPDTQYF
>TRBV28|.|.|TRBJ1-4
TGTGCCAGCAGACCATGGGGGAGAAAACTGTTTTTT
CASRPWGRKLFF
>TRBV12-3/TRBV12-4|TRBD1|.|TRBJ1-2
TGTGCCAGCACCCCGACAGGGGGTTTTAACTATGGCTACACCTTC
CASTPTGGFNYGYTF
>TRBV6-1|.|few|TRBJ1-3
TGTGCCAGCAGCGACAGCTCACCAGGCTCTGGAAACACCATATATTTT
CASSDSSPGSGNTIYF
>TRBV12-3/TRBV12-4|.|few|TRBJ1-1
TGTGCCAGCAGTTTATCAGGCTCGAACACTGAAGCTTTCTTT
CASSLSGSNTEAFF
>TRBV5-6|.|once|TRBJ1-1
TGTGCCAGCAGCTTGGTTAACAGAGTCACTGAAGCTTTCTTT
CASSLVNRVTEAFF
>TRBV12-3/TRBV12-4|.|.|TRBJ2-7
TGTGCCAGCAGCCCTGTCTTCGGGAATGGGGAGTACTTC
CASSPVFGNGEYF
>TRBV12-3/TRBV12-4|.|.|TRBJ1-1
TGTGCCAGCAGTTTGGGCACAGAAAACAGTGAAGCTTTCTTT
CASSLGTENSEAFF
>TRBV5-1|.|.|TRBJ2-1
TGCGCCAGCAGCTTGGCGAAGACCCGAAACCTCAATGAGCAGTTCTTC
CASSLAKTRNLNEQFF
>TRBV11-2|.|.|TRBJ1-1
TGTGCCAGCAGCTTAGTATCCCAGGGCGCCCTTTTGGGCACTGAAGCTTTCTTT
CASSLVSQGALLGTEAFF
>TRBV10-3|TRBD1|.|TRBJ2-1
TGTGCCATCAGTCCGGGACAGGGGTACAATGAGCAGTTCTTC
CAISPGQGYNEQFF
>TRBV7-2|.|.|TRBJ2-2
TGTGCCAGCAGCTATGGAGGGGTCAGCACCGGGGAGCTGTTTTTT
CASSYGGVSTGELFF
>TRBV7-8|.|.|TRBJ2-5
TGTGCCAGCAGGTGGGCAGGATCAGAGACCCAGTACTTC
CASRWAGSETQYF
>TRBV18|.|.|TRBJ2-1
TGTGCCAGCTCACCCCCTGACAGTTACAATGAGCAGTTCTTC
CASSPPDSYNEQFF
>TRBV12-3/TRBV12-4|TRBD2|.|TRBJ2-3
TGTGCCAGCAGTCCGGGACTAGAGTCAGATACGCAGTATTTT
CASSPGLESDTQYF
>TRBV7-6|.|.|TRBJ2-1
TGTGCCAGCAGCTTAGTCCTGAGGGGGTACAATGAGCAGTTCTTC
CASSLVLRGYNEQFF